The clone carrying this T cell receptor (beta chain) has ten or more counts. No antigen is known for it. The data are from a study of CD8 T cells in ankylosing spondylitis. Whole-study results and caveats: Within ankylosing spondylitis blood, a TCR beta motif made up of fewer than ten highly homologous variants appeared to be characteristic. The disease-linked clones had a CD8+ phenotype and low blood frequencies. According to the report, clones linked to the disease were significantly enriched in matched synovial fluid samples taken from ankylosing spondylitis patients. In synovial fluid and blood from reactive arthritis, some motif variants were previously reported.

The length of the CDR3 is 14 residues. The V end lost 1 base, the J end lost 5 bases, and 11 bases lay between the germline ends. Germline V gives CDR1 LGHDT, CDR2 YNNKEL (reference sequence). One entry per CDR3 protein results from TCRdb running MiXCR on the 5' RACE reads. This sample has some 130,000 distinct CDR3 sequences, with about 7% found just once. This chain joins TRBV3-1 and TRBJ1-1; D might be TRBD1 (5 bases). Sequenced sample: blood, either unsorted or a sorted T cell fraction (not recorded which). This TCR was sampled from a female donor with ankylosing spondylitis or in good health (not recorded which). The CDR3 DNA follows: TGTGCCAGCAGCCAAGTCGGGGGTCGGACTGAAGCTTTCTTT. It specifies CASSQVGGRTEAFF.